This section outlines one T cell receptor (beta chain) sequence together with its context. The antigen remains undetermined. These data come from a study of cytomegalovirus exposure and HLA in healthy donors. Turning to the study itself: Samples from HLA-typed donors yielded around 85 million unique TCRs in an early data release. Study-wide results and caveats: A list of approximately 150 TCR beta chains associated with cytomegalovirus was given. Confirmation was obtained in vitro that a few CMV-associated chains are specific for CMV antigens.

PCR amplification relied on 60 Vbeta primers (plus 13 Jbeta primers). Methods used by the authors: Later analysis identified approximately 88 million unique TCR beta chains, 9 million to 12 million shared. The repertoire was sequenced with immunoSEQ multiplex PCR; TCRdb's copy has only in-frame clones and lacks some. V, J and clone size derive from that table, while D and trimming were established from the DNA sequence. The repertoire has just over 150,000 clones, about 76% of them found once; the top ten carry under 2.5%. The germline V gene encodes CDR1 SGHRS and CDR2 YFSETQ. The junction had 9 bases not matched to a gene; V was cut back by 0 bases and J by 6 bases. This CDR3 contains 15 residues.

The sample comprised PBMCs. This clonotype originated in a female donor in good health and CMV-seronegative. This sequence joins TRBV5-1 and TRBJ2-7, with 7 bases identical to TRBD2. The CDR3, as DNA: TGCGCCAGCAGCTTGGCCCCAGCGGGGATGGGCGAGCAGTACTTC. Amino acids: CASSLAPAGMGEQYF.